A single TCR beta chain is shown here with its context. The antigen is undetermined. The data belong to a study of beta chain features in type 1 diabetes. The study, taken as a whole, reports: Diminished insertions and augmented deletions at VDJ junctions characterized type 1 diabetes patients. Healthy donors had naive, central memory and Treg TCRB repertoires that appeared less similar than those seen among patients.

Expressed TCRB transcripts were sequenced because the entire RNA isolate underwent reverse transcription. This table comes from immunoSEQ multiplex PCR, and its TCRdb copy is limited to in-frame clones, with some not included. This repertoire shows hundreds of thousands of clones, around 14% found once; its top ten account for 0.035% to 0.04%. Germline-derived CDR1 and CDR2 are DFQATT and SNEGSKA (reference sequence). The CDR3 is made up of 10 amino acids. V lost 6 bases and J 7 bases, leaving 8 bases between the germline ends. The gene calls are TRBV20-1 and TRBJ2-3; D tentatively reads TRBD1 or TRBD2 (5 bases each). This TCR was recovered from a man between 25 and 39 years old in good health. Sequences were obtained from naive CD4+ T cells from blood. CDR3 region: CSAGANTQYF. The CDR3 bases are TGCAGTGCCGGGGCTAATACGCAGTATTTT.